These T cell receptor beta chains were read from a single sample in a study of regulatory T cells in long-lasting Graves disease. MiXCR, applied by TCRdb to the multiplex PCR reads, yields one record per CDR3 protein. Of 500,000 or so distinct CDR3 sequences listed, 15% to 20% are singletons. The same sample was also used in a study of T cells in Graves' hyperthyroidism and ophthalmopathy.

The sequencing here drew on peripheral blood mononuclear cells (PBMCs), taken at new diagnosis, from a patient treated with antithyroid drugs. These receptor sequences come from a woman between 40 and 65 years old with Graves disease. CDR3s include the opening cysteine and the closing phenylalanine or tryptophan. A D gene is named only where the DNA matches it firmly. A row's size may be missing; if present it is once, few, many or a size class.

v_gene	abundance	d_gene	j_gene	CDR3nt	CDR3aa
TRBV19	many	.	TRBJ1-5	TGTGCCAGTACCCCTCAAAAAGGGCAGAGCAATCAGCCCCAGCATTTT	CASTPQKGQSNQPQHF
TRBV2	many	TRBD2	TRBJ2-3	TGTGCCAGCAAGTCGGGGGGGCCTGATACGCAGTATTTT	CASKSGGPDTQYF
TRBV28	few	.	TRBJ1-1	TGTGCCAGCACACACACCCTGAACACTGAAGCTTTCTTT	CASTHTLNTEAFF
TRBV20-1	.	TRBD1	TRBJ1-2	TGCAGTGTTACAGGGGGCATAGGCTATGGCTACACCTTC	CSVTGGIGYGYTF
TRBV11-2	few	.	TRBJ2-7	TGTGCCAGCAGCTCCATACCGGGACATCCTTATTCCTACGAGCAGTACTTC	CASSSIPGHPYSYEQYF
TRBV18	many	.	TRBJ1-2	TGTGCCAGCTCACCACCGGATAGCGTCTATGGCTACACCTTC	CASSPPDSVYGYTF
TRBV20-1	many	.	TRBJ2-1	TGCAGTGCCACCCTTCACAATGAGCAGTTCTTC	CSATLHNEQFF
TRBV20-1	.	TRBD1	TRBJ2-2	TGCAGTGTCCAAGAGGGGGCTGGCGCCGGGGAGCTGTTTTTT	CSVQEGAGAGELFF
TRBV12-3/TRBV12-4	.	.	TRBJ2-3	TGTGCCAGCAGTTTACGGGTCAGGAGCACAGATACGCAGTATTTT	CASSLRVRSTDTQYF
TRBV14	.	.	TRBJ2-5	TGTGCCAGCAGCCTCCTGGGCAACGTTCAAGAGACCCAGTACTTC	CASSLLGNVQETQYF
TRBV12-3/TRBV12-4	many	TRBD2	TRBJ2-7	TGTGCCAGCAGCCCGAGCGGGGGGGCCCACGAGCAGTACTTC	CASSPSGGAHEQYF
TRBV19	.	.	TRBJ2-6	TGTGCCAGTAGTATAGGGGAACGGATAAAGGGCACCTCTGGGGCCAACGTCCTGACTTTC	CASSIGERIKGTSGANVLTF
TRBV2	many	.	TRBJ1-4	TGTGCCAGCAAGGTCCGGGTGAATGAAAAACTGTTTTTT	CASKVRVNEKLFF
TRBV11-2	.	.	TRBJ2-1	TGTGCCAGCAGTCCTACTAGCTGCCGGGGGGCGGGGGATTACAATGGGCAGTTCTTC	CASSPTSCRGAGDYNGQFF
TRBV12-3/TRBV12-4	few	TRBD2	TRBJ2-1	TGTGCCAGCAGTTTAGTAACTAGCGGGGGGACGTTTAGTGGGCAGTTCTTC	CASSLVTSGGTFSGQFF
TRBV6-5	many	.	TRBJ1-1	TGTGCCAGCAGTTACATTGCTAACACTGAAGCTTTCTTT	CASSYIANTEAFF
TRBV28	.	.	TRBJ2-7	TGCGCCAGCAGCCTGGACATATTGCTCGAGCAGTACTTC	CASSLDILLEQYF
TRBV12-3/TRBV12-4	.	.	TRBJ2-3	TGTGCCAGCAGTCCCCGGGCCGCCGGGTTCCCAGATACGCAGTATTTT	CASSPRAAGFPDTQYF
TRBV5-1	.	TRBD1	TRBJ1-1	TGCGCCAGCAGCTCTGGGACAGGGGGCACTGAAGCTTCCTTT	CASSSGTGGTEASF
TRBV12-3/TRBV12-4	many	TRBD2	TRBJ2-3	TGTGCCAGCAGCCCCGGAGCGGGGGCGGGGTGGGATACGCAGTATTTT	CASSPGAGAGWDTQYF
TRBV2	many	TRBD2	TRBJ2-1	TGTGCCAGCACCGACCGGACTAGCGGGGGGGCTGAGCAGTTCTTC	CASTDRTSGGAEQFF
TRBV20-1	many	TRBD2	TRBJ2-3	TGCAGTGCGCATATCCGGACTAGCGGGGAATTCACAGATACGCAGTATTTT	CSAHIRTSGEFTDTQYF
TRBV5-1	many	.	TRBJ2-2	TGTGCCAGTAGTATCCGGGACACCGGGGAGCTGTTTTTT	CASSIRDTGELFF
TRBV13	many	.	TRBJ2-5	TGTGCCAGCAAGGGGCCAACGGGGGAGACCCAGTACTTC	CASKGPTGETQYF
TRBV3-1	few	.	TRBJ2-5	TGTGCCAGCAGCCAAGTCGGGTACCAGTACTTC	CASSQVGYQYF
TRBV19	.	.	TRBJ2-2	TGTGCCAGTACCGGGGGTACGGGGGTATGGACCGGGGAGCTGTTTTTT	CASTGGTGVWTGELFF
TRBV2	many	.	TRBJ1-2	TGTGCCAGCAGTCTCGACATTTTTTATGGCTACACCTTC	CASSLDIFYGYTF
TRBV28	many	.	TRBJ1-1	TGTGCCAGCAGTTTATTTTCTAGGAACACTGAAGCTTTCTTT	CASSLFSRNTEAFF
TRBV20-1	many	.	TRBJ2-5	TGCAGTGCTAGAGCGGGCAGCGAAGGGTTGGAGACCCAGTACTTC	CSARAGSEGLETQYF
TRBV11-2	.	TRBD1	TRBJ1-5	TGTGCCAGCAGCCGGGACAGGGCTGGAAATCAGCCCCAGCATTTT	CASSRDRAGNQPQHF
TRBV29-1	many	.	TRBJ2-5	TGCAGCGTTGCTCGGAGGGGCAGGGGTGGTGAAGAGACCCAGTACTTC	CSVARRGRGGEETQYF
TRBV19	.	TRBD1	TRBJ1-5	TGTGCCAGTAGTATAACAGGGGATCAGCCCCAGCATTTT	CASSITGDQPQHF
TRBV2	.	TRBD1	TRBJ1-2	TGTGCCAGCAGTTCCAAAACAGGGGGCCATGGCTACACCTTC	CASSSKTGGHGYTF
TRBV4-1	few	.	TRBJ1-1	TGCGCCAGCAGCCAAGATCCCGGGACTGGAATGGGAGCTTTCTTT	CASSQDPGTGMGAFF
TRBV4-2	few	.	TRBJ2-5	TGTGCCAGCGGGCAGACAAGGGACCCCCGAGAGACCCAGTACTTC	CASGQTRDPRETQYF
TRBV5-5	many	.	TRBJ1-1	TGTGCCAGCAGCTTGAGAAGTGGACCGTATGTTGGGAACACTGAAGCTTTCTTT	CASSLRSGPYVGNTEAFF
TRBV19	many	TRBD1	TRBJ2-7	TGTGCCAGTACCGCCGGGACAGGGGCCCGCTACGAGCAGTACTTC	CASTAGTGARYEQYF
TRBV6-5	many	.	TRBJ2-3	TGTGCCAGCAGTTACTCGAGCCCCAGGGGACTACACACAGATACGCAGTATTTT	CASSYSSPRGLHTDTQYF
TRBV7-8	many	.	TRBJ2-7	TGTGCCAGCAGCTTTAGGGACTCCAACTCCTACGAGCAGTACTTC	CASSFRDSNSYEQYF
TRBV28	.	TRBD1	TRBJ2-1	TGTGCCAGCAATCAACAGGGGGTTGGCTCCTACAATGAGCAGTTCTTC	CASNQQGVGSYNEQFF
TRBV20-1	many	.	TRBJ1-2	TGCAGTGCTAGCCAAGGGAACTATGGCTACACCTTC	CSASQGNYGYTF
TRBV5-1	few	.	TRBJ2-2	TGCGCCAGCAGCTTGACAGGACCCAACACCGGGGAGCTGTTTTTT	CASSLTGPNTGELFF